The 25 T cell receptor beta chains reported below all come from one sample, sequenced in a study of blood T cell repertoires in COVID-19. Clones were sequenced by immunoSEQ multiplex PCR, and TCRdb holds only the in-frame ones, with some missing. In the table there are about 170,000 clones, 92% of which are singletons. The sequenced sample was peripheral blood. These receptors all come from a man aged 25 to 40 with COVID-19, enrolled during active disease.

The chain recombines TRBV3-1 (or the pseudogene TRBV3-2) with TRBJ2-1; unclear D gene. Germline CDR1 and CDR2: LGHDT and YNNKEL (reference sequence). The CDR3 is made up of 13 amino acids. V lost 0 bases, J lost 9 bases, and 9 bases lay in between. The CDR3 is CASSQDDALEQFF. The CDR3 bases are TGTGCCAGCAGCCAAGATGATGCGCTTGAGCAGTTCTTC.

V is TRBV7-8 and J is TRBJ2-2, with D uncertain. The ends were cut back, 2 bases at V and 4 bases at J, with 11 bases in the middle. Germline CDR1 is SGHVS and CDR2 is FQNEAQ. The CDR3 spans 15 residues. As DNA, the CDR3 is TGTGCCAGCAGCTTATTTGAGAGGAGCACCGGGGAGCTGTTTTTT. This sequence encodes CASSLFERSTGELFF.

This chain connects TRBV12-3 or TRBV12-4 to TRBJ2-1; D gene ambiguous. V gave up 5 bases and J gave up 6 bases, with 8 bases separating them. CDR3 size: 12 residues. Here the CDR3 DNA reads TGTGCCAGCAGTCCGTACATCAATGAGCAGTTCTTC. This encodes CASSPYINEQFF.

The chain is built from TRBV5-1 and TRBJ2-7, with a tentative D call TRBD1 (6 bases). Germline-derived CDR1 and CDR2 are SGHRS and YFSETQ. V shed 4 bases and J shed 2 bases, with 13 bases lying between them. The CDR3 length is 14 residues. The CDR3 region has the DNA TGCGCCAGCAGCCTCCCCGACAGGCCCTACGAGCAGTACTTC. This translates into CASSLPDRPYEQYF. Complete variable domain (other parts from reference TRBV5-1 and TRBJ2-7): KAGVTQTPRYLIKTRGQQVTLSCSPISGHRSVSWYQQTPGQGLQFLFEYFSETQRNKGNFPGRFSGRQFSNSRSEMNVSTLELGDSALYLCASSLPDRPYEQYFGPGTRLTVT.

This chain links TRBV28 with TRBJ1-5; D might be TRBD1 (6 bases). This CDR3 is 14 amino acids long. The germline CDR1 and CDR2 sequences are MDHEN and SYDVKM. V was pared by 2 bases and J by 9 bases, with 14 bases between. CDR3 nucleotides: TGTGCCAGCAGTTTAGGTCCGGGAGGGGGGCCCCAGCATTTT. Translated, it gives CASSLGPGGGPQHF.

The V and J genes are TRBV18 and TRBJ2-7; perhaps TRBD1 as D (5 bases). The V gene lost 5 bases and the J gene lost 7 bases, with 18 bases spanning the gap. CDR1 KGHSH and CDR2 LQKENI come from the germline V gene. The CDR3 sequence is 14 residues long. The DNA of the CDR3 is TGTGCCAGCTCAGAGACAGTCCCTACGATTGAGCAGTACTTC. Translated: CASSETVPTIEQYF.

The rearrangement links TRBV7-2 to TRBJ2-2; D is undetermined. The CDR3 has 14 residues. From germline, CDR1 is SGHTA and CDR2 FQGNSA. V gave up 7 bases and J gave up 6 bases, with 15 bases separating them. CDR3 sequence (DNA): TGTGCCAGCAACCCCTCGGAGCTGGCCGGGGAGCTGTTTTTT. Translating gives CASNPSELAGELFF.

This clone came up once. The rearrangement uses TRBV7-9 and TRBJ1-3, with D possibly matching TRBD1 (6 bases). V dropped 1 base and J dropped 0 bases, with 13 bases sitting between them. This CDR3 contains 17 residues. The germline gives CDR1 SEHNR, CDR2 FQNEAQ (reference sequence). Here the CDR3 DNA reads TGTGCCAGCAGCTTAGGCCCCCTAGGGGGCTCTGGAAACACCATATATTTT. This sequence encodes CASSLGPLGGSGNTIYF.

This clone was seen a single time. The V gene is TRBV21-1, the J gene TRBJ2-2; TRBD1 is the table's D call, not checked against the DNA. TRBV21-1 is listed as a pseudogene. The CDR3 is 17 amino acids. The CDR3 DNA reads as TGTGCCAGCAGCAAAGCTCAGGGGGGCGGGTGCACCGGGGAGCTGTTTTTT. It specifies CASSKAQGGGCTGELFF.

For the CDR3, the DNA is TGTGCCTGGAGTGCCGGGACAGGGGTTTTTGGCTACACCTTC. Translation: CAWSAGTGVFGYTF. This chain uses TRBV30 with TRBJ1-2, with 10 nucleotides matching TRBD1. The CDR3 is 14 residues long. Germline loops: CDR1 GTSNPN, CDR2 SVGIG (reference sequence). V shed 1 base and J 7 bases; nucleotides not matched to a gene: 6.

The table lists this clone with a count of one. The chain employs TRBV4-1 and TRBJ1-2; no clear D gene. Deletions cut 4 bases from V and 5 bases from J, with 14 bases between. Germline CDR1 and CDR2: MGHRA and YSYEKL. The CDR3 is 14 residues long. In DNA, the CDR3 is TGCGCCAGCAGCCCGTCCCCCCTCGGGTATGGCTACACCTTC. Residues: CASSPSPLGYGYTF.

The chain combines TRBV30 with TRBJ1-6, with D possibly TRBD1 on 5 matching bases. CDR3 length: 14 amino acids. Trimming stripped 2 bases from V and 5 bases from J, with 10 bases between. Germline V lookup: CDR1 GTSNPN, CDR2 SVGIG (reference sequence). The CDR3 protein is CAWSSGGNNSPLHF. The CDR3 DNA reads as TGTGCCTGGAGTTCGGGGGGGAATAATTCACCCCTCCACTTT.

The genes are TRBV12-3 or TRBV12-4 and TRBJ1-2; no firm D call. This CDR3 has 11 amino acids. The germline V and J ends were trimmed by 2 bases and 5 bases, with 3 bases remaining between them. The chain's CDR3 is CASSLSYGYTF. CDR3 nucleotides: TGTGCCAGCAGTTTATCGTATGGCTACACCTTC.

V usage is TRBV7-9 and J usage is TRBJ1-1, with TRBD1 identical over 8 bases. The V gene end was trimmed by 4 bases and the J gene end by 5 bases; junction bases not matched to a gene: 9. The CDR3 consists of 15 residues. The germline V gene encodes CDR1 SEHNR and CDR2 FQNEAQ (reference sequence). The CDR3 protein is CASSWRDRMETEAFF. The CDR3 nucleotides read TGTGCCAGCAGCTGGCGGGACAGGATGGAGACTGAAGCTTTCTTT.

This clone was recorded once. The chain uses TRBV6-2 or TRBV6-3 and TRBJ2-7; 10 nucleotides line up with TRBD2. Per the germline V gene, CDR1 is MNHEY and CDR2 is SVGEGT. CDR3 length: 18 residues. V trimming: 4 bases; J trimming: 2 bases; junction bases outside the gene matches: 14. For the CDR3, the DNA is TGTGCCAGCAGTTCCCGTAAAACTAGCGGGGCCCGGACCTACGAGCAGTACTTC. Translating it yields CASSSRKTSGARTYEQYF.

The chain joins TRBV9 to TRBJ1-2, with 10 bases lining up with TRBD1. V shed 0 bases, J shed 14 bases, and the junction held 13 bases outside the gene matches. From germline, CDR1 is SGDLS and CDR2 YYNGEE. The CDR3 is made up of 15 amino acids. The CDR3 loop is CASSVAHFDRGRVTF. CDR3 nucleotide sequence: TGTGCCAGCAGCGTAGCACATTTTGACAGGGGGCGCGTAACCTTC.

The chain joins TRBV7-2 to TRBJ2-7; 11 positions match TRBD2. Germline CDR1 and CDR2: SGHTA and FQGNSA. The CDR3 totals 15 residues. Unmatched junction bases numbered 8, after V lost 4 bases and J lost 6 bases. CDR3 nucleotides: TGTGCCAGCAGCTCTACGAACCTAGCGGGAGGCGAGCAGTACTTC. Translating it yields CASSSTNLAGGEQYF.

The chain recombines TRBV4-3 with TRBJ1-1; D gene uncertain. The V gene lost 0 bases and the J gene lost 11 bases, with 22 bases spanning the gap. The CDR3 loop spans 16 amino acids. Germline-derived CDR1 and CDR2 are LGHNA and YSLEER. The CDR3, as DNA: TGCGCCAGCAGCCAAGATCGTGAGGGCCAGGAACTAAAGGCTTTCTTT. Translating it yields CASSQDREGQELKAFF.

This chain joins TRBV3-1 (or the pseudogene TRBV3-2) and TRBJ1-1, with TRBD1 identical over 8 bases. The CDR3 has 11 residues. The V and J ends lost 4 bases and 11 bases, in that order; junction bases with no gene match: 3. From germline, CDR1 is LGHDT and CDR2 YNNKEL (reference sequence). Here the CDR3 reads CASSRQGWAFF. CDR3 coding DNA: TGTGCCAGCAGCCGACAGGGGTGGGCTTTCTTT.

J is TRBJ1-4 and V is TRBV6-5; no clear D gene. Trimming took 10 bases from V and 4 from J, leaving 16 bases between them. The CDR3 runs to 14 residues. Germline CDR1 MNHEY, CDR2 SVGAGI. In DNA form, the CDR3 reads TGTGCCACCAGGCCGTGGAGTGTTAATGAAAAACTGTTTTTT. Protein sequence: CATRPWSVNEKLFF.

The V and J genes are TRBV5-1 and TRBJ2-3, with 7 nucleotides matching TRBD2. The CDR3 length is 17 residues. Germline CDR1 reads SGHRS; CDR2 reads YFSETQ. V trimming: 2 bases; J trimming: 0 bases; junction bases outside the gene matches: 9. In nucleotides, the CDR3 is TGCGCCAGCAGCTTCTCCGCGACTAGCCAGAGCACAGATACGCAGTATTTT. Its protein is CASSFSATSQSTDTQYF.

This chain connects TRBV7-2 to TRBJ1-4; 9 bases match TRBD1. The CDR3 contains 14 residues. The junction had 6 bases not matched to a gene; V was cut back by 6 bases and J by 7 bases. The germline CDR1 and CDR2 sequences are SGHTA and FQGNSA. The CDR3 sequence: CASSYGQGLEKLFF. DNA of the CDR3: TGTGCCAGCAGTTATGGACAGGGGCTTGAAAAACTGTTTTTT.

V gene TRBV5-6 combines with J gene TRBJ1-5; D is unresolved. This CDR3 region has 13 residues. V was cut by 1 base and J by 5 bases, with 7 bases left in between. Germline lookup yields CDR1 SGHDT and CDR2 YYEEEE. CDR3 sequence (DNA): TGTGCCAGCAGCTTGATTCATGATCAGCCCCAGCATTTT. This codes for CASSLIHDQPQHF.

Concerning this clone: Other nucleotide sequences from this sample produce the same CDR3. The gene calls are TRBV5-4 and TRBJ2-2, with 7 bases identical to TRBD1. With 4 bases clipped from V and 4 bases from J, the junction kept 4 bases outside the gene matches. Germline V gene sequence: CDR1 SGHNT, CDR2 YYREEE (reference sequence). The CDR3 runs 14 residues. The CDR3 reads CASSRAGGTGELFF. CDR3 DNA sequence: TGTGCCAGCAGCCGGGCAGGGGGCACCGGGGAGCTGTTTTTT.

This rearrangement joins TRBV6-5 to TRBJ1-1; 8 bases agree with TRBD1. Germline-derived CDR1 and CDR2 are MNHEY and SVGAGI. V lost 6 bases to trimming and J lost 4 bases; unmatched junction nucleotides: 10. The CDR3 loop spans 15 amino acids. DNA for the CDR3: TGTGCCAGCAGCCGTTCGACAGGGGTCGGCACTGAAGCTTTCTTT. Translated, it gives CASSRSTGVGTEAFF.